The rows below give T cell receptor beta chains drawn from one sample of a study of T cell repertoires in ileal Crohn's disease. TCRdb keeps only in-frame clones here, not all; method: immunoSEQ multiplex PCR. The sample yields 13,000 to 15,000 clones, 70% to 80% seen once. The specimen was ileal tissue. These TCRs come from an adult with Crohn's disease. The CDR3 runs from the conserved cysteine through the conserved F or W.

TRBJ1-4 TRBV5-1 CASSTSFRTGREKLFF
TRBJ2-2 TRBV10-3 CAIRARQNTGELFF
TRBJ2-3 TRBV6-1 CASNRQAYYTQYF
TRBJ1-2 TRBV20-1 CSAGGGYTF
TRBJ2-1 TRBV4-1 CASSQGDPGNEQFF
TRBJ1-1 TRBV10-1 CASPGTGTGTEAFF
TRBJ1-5 TRBV9 CASSVGSTNQPQHF
TRBJ2-7 TRBV15 CATSRRRGSEQYF
TRBJ1-3 TRBV30 CAFNSDRNSGNTIYF
TRBJ1-6 TRBV7-9 CASSPSGGNNSPLHF
TRBJ1-2 TRBV29-1 CSAVLGQNYGYTF
TRBJ1-6 TRBV7-7 CASSSTPRSPLHF
TRBJ2-3 TRBV4-1 CASSQDSGGRGSADTQYF
TRBJ2-3 TRBV5-1 CASSSGQGSILGTDTQYF
TRBJ2-7 TRBV10-3 CAIKDRGDEQYF
TRBJ2-1 TRBV27 CASSSLGGSGRNEQFF
TRBJ2-7 TRBV7-6 CASSSGTGGYEQYF
TRBJ1-1 TRBV19 CASSILDWNTEAFF
TRBJ2-1 TRBV7-9 CASSLPTGTAVNEQFF
TRBJ2-7 TRBV29-1 CSVMDSSYEQYF
TRBJ1-1 TRBV5-1 CASSFIEGEYAFF
TRBJ1-2 TRBV13 CASSFQGLYGYTF